This T cell receptor beta chain came from a study of T cell responses to AZD1222 COVID-19 vaccine. The CDR3 loop spans 12 amino acids. V lost 5 bases, J lost 3 bases, and 7 bases lay in between. Study results and limitations: The repertoires were collected only after the peak T cell response.

Sequencing used immunoSEQ multiplex PCR; TCRdb keeps in-frame clones, though not all of them. The sample has roughly 60,000 clones, about 80% seen once. As for this clone: Its antigen is currently unknown.

This chain connects TRBV12-3 or TRBV12-4 to TRBJ1-2; no firm D call. Specimen: peripheral blood, collected 28 days after the second AZD1222 dose. This receptor was taken from an adult who received the AZD1222 COVID-19 vaccine. CDR3 DNA sequence: TGTGCCAGCAGTGCTGAGGACTATGGCTACACCTTC. As protein: CASSAEDYGYTF.